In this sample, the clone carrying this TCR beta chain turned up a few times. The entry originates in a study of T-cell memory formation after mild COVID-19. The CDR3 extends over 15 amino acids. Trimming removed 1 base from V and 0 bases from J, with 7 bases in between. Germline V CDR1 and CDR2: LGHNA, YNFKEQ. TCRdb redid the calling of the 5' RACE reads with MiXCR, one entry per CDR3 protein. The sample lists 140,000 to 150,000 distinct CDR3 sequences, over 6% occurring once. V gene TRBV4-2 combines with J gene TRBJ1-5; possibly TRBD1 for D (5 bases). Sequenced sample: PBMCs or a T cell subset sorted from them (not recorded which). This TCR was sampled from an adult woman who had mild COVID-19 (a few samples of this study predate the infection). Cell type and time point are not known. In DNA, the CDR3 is TGTGCCAGCAGCCAAGGGGGGGTTAGCAATCAGCCCCAGCATTTT. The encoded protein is CASSQGGVSNQPQHF.